Each of the 8 T cell receptor beta chains below was sequenced from the same sample in a study of blood T cell repertoires in COVID-19. Data came from immunoSEQ multiplex PCR; TCRdb stores just in-frame clones and leaves some out. Here the sample spans over 150,000 clones, about 88% being singletons. Sequencing was performed on peripheral blood. These receptors all come from a man aged 50 to 60 with COVID-19, enrolled during active disease.

The genes are TRBV11-2 and TRBJ1-3; 7 bases are shared with TRBD1. V was clipped by 3 bases and J by 0 bases; unmatched bases: 11. The CDR3 totals 18 residues. Germline-derived CDR1 and CDR2 are SGHAT and FQNNGV. The CDR3 loop reads CASSFRGRDSYSGNTIYF. The CDR3 DNA reads as TGTGCCAGCAGCTTTAGGGGGCGCGACTCATACTCTGGAAACACCATATATTTT. Full variable domain (missing parts from reference TRBV11-2 and TRBJ1-3): EAGVAQSPRYKIIEKRQSVAFWCNPISGHATLYWYQQILGQGPKLLIQFQNNGVVDDSQLPKDRFSAERLKGVDSTLKIQPAKLEDSAVYLCASSFRGRDSYSGNTIYFGEGSWLTVV.

V and J are TRBV6-5 and TRBJ2-2; 11 nucleotides line up with TRBD1. V lost 7 bases, J lost 7 bases, and 5 bases stayed unmatched. Germline CDR1 reads MNHEY; CDR2 reads SVGAGI. The CDR3 runs 14 residues. The CDR3 sequence: CASKGQGEDGELFF. The CDR3 DNA reads TGTGCCAGCAAGGGACAGGGGGAAGACGGGGAGCTGTTTTTT.

This clone occurred once. Other DNA sequences in this specimen translate into the identical CDR3. The chain combines TRBV18 with TRBJ2-5, with D possibly being TRBD2 (5 bases). Trimming took 3 bases from V and 1 from J, leaving 6 bases between them. There are 13 residues in the CDR3. CDR1 and CDR2 (germline): KGHSH, LQKENI. This CDR3 is CASSPRGQETQYF. The DNA of the CDR3 is TGTGCCAGCTCACCCCGGGGCCAAGAGACCCAGTACTTC.

This clone was recorded once. The gene calls are TRBV6-5 and TRBJ1-5, with TRBD1 matching over 9 bases. The CDR3 loop spans 15 amino acids. The germline gives CDR1 MNHEY, CDR2 SVGAGI. Unmatched junction bases numbered 4, after V lost 6 bases and J lost 1 base. The CDR3 bases are TGTGCCAGCAGGAAAACAGGGGGCAGCAATCAGCCCCAGCATTTT. Translating it yields CASRKTGGSNQPQHF.

This chain connects TRBV6-6 to TRBJ2-3; 9 nucleotides align to TRBD2. The J segment lost 2 bases and the V segment lost 7 bases, leaving 7 bases of the junction unmatched. The V gene's germline CDR1 is MNHNY and CDR2 SVGAGI (reference sequence). The CDR3 is 15 amino acids. CDR3 protein: CASIGGGAITDTQYF. CDR3 DNA sequence: TGTGCCAGCATAGGCGGGGGGGCGATCACAGATACGCAGTATTTT.

The V and J genes are TRBV6-4 and TRBJ2-2, with 8 bases that match TRBD2. CDR1 and CDR2 (germline): MRHNA, SNTAGT. V shed 4 bases, J shed 1 base, and the junction held 11 bases outside the gene matches. The CDR3 contains 18 residues. DNA for the CDR3: TGTGCCAGCAGTGCGAACGAAGCGGGGGCGCAGAACACCGGGGAGCTGTTTTTT. Protein sequence: CASSANEAGAQNTGELFF.

The J gene is TRBJ2-2, the V gene TRBV6-1; 8 bases are shared with TRBD2. With V trimmed by 4 bases and J by 8 bases, 15 bases remained unmatched. CDR3 size: 17 residues. CDR1 and CDR2 (germline): MNHNS, SASEGT. CDR3 sequence (DNA): TGTGCCAGCAGTGCCGAGCTAGCGGGCGGTTCGACGGGGGAGCTGTTTTTT. Encoded protein: CASSAELAGGSTGELFF.

The chain uses TRBV6-5 and TRBJ2-1; possible D gene TRBD1, 7 bases. The germline CDR1 and CDR2 sequences are MNHEY and SVGAGI. The V end lost 6 bases, the J end lost 2 bases, and 11 bases lay between the germline ends. The CDR3 has 14 residues. The CDR3 sequence is CASRGGGAYNEQFF. DNA for the CDR3: TGTGCCAGCAGAGGAGGGGGCGCCTACAATGAGCAGTTCTTC.